The 20 T cell receptor beta chains listed next were all sequenced from one sample in a study of blood T cell repertoires in COVID-19 (dated by TCRdb to 2018 to 2021). Library construction relied on the immunoSEQ multiplex PCR assay. TCRdb took over this immuneACCESS table, retaining in-frame rearrangements with V and J assigned. Such tables are incomplete; in checked studies, under half of the missing clones stem from an unresolved V gene, and the remainder is unexplained. This sample gives a few hundred thousand clones in total; 70% to 90% of them show up just once. The ten largest clones represent around 5.9% of the sample. Sequenced material: PBMCs or T cells enriched from blood (not recorded which). These receptors all come from a woman younger than 45 who had recovered from COVID-19.

This clone was seen once. The chain has TRBV7-2 and TRBJ2-1; 7 nucleotides agree with TRBD2. In germline, CDR1 is SGHTA, CDR2 FQGNSA. The CDR3 sequence is 15 residues long. V shed 4 bases and J 0 bases; nucleotides not matched to a gene: 3. The CDR3 spells CASSSSGGSYNEQFF. The CDR3 DNA reads TGTGCCAGCAGCTCGTCGGGGGGCTCCTACAATGAGCAGTTCTTC.

This clone was counted once. A much more abundant neighbour one base away suggests this may be a read error. The genes are TRBV6-5 and TRBJ1-1, with D unresolved. Per germline, CDR1 MNHEY and CDR2 SVGAGI. With 10 bases removed from V and 4 bases from J, the gap between germline ends came to 10 bases. CDR3 length equals 11 residues. CDR3 nucleotide sequence: TGTGCCACCCATTGGAGCACTGAAGCTTTCTTT. Translating it yields CATHWSTEAFF.

This sequence joins TRBV6-5 and TRBJ1-2, with D hard to call. Germline CDR1 is MNHEY and CDR2 is SVGAGI. The CDR3 contains 12 residues. Trimming left V 7 bases short and J 8 bases short, with 14 bases between. The CDR3 spells CASKGDKSGYTF. DNA for the CDR3: TGTGCCAGCAAGGGAGACAAAAGCGGCTACACCTTC.

The chain couples TRBV10-3 to TRBJ1-1; perhaps TRBD1 as D (5 bases). The CDR3 totals 15 residues. Germline CDR1 is ENHRY and CDR2 is SYGVKD. Trimming took 2 bases from V and 0 from J, leaving 10 bases between them. The CDR3 spells CAISEDSTLNTEAFF. The CDR3 DNA is TGTGCCATCAGTGAGGACAGCACCTTGAACACTGAAGCTTTCTTT.

This clone was picked up a small number of times. The V gene is TRBV14, the J gene TRBJ1-6, with D maybe TRBD1 (6 bases). V lost 3 bases, J lost 10 bases, and 16 bases lay in between. This CDR3 region has 15 residues. Looked up from germline, CDR1 is SGHDN and CDR2 is FVKESK. The CDR3 DNA reads as TGTGCCAGCAGCCAGCTATGGGACATGGAATCACCCCTCCACTTT. Its translation: CASSQLWDMESPLHF.

The chain carries TRBV30 and TRBJ2-1; a weak D match, TRBD1 (6 bases). Trimming left V 3 bases short and J 5 bases short, with 17 bases between. The length of the CDR3 is 15 residues. Germline V gene sequence: CDR1 GTSNPN, CDR2 SVGIG (reference sequence). Here the CDR3 reads CAWRAPGTPDNEQFF. CDR3 bases: TGTGCCTGGAGGGCACCCGGGACACCTGACAATGAGCAGTTCTTC. The whole variable domain, filled in from reference TRBV30 and TRBJ2-1, reads SQTIHQWPATLVQPVGSPLSLECTVEGTSNPNLYWYRQAAGRGLQLLFYSVGIGQISSEVPQNLSASRPQDRQFILSSKKLLLSDSGFYLCAWRAPGTPDNEQFFGPGTRLTVL.

On this clone itself: Within the sample, other DNA sequences also encode this same CDR3. J is TRBJ1-3 and V is TRBV27, with TRBD1 as a possible D gene (5 bases). There are 14 residues in the CDR3. V lost 5 bases, J lost 1 base, and 9 bases lay in between. Per germline, CDR1 MNHEY and CDR2 SMNVEV (reference sequence). For the CDR3, the DNA is TGTGCCAGCAGTCGCGGGGGGTCTGGAAACACCATATATTTT. Its protein is CASSRGGSGNTIYF.

The rearrangement links TRBV29-1 to TRBJ1-5; D perhaps matches TRBD1 (6 bases). The CDR3 loop spans 12 amino acids. Germline CDR1 and CDR2: SQVTM and ANQGSEA. Trimming cost V 4 bases and J 3 bases, with 7 bases left between them. CDR3: CSVGDNNQPQHF. The CDR3 bases are TGCAGCGTTGGGGACAACAATCAGCCCCAGCATTTT.

The V and J genes are TRBV11-1 and TRBJ2-3; the D is unclear. Germline V gives CDR1 SGHAT, CDR2 FQDESV (reference sequence). CDR3 size: 13 residues. Trimming took off 2 bases at V and 6 bases at J, with 9 bases between the two ends. CDR3 in DNA: TGTGCCAGCAGCTTATATTCCTTGGATACGCAGTATTTT. This encodes CASSLYSLDTQYF.

The CDR3 DNA reads TGCAGCGTCGCAAGACTAGCGGGGGACCCCGCCAATGAGCAGTTCTTC. Its protein product is CSVARLAGDPANEQFF. V is TRBV29-1 and J is TRBJ2-1; the match to TRBD2 covers 12 bases. The CDR3 is 16 amino acids. Germline V gene sequence: CDR1 SQVTM, CDR2 ANQGSEA. Trimming at V came to 6 bases and at J to 6 bases, leaving 12 bases not matched to a gene.

The chain employs TRBV7-3 and TRBJ1-1; no clear D. The CDR3 loop spans 13 amino acids. CDR1 and CDR2 (germline): SGHTA, FQGTGA. V was pared by 4 bases and J by 0 bases, with 6 bases between. The DNA for the CDR3 is TGTGCCAGCAGCTCGAGGATGAACACTGAAGCTTTCTTT. Its translation is CASSSRMNTEAFF. Full variable domain (rest looked up from reference TRBV7-3 and TRBJ1-1): GAGVSQTPSNKVTEKGKYVELRCDPISGHTALYWYRQSLGQGPEFLIYFQGTGAADDSGLPNDRFFAVRPEGSVSTLKIQRTERGDSAVYLCASSSRMNTEAFFGQGTRLTVV.

This clone was seen a few times. J is TRBJ2-7 and V is TRBV27; TRBD1 matches 9 bases. V shed 5 bases, J shed 0 bases, and the junction held 2 bases outside the gene matches. The CDR3 length is 14 residues. Germline-derived CDR1 and CDR2 are MNHEY and SMNVEV (reference sequence). The CDR3 region is CASSAGQGSYEQYF. CDR3 bases: TGTGCCAGCAGTGCGGGACAGGGCTCCTACGAGCAGTACTTC.

The chain recombines TRBV7-9 with TRBJ2-5; 9 bases match TRBD2. Germline CDR1 reads SEHNR; CDR2 reads FQNEAQ (reference sequence). The V segment lost 5 bases and the J segment 3 bases; nucleotides outside the gene matches: 4. The CDR3 is made up of 14 amino acids. This CDR3 is CASSRGLAKETQYF. For the CDR3, the DNA is TGTGCCAGCAGCCGCGGACTAGCGAAAGAGACCCAGTACTTC.

The rearrangement joins TRBV15 to TRBJ2-2, with no clear D. This CDR3 has 13 amino acids. The germline gives CDR1 LNHNV, CDR2 YYDKDF (reference sequence). V was cut by 0 bases and J by 7 bases, with 6 bases left in between. CDR3 nucleotides: TGTGCCACCAGCAGAGATCCCGGCGGGGAGCTGTTTTTT. This translates into CATSRDPGGELFF.

The genes are TRBV5-6 and TRBJ2-7; D is perhaps TRBD1 (6 bases). CDR3 length equals 18 residues. The V end lost 4 bases, the J end lost 5 bases, and 28 bases lay between the germline ends. Germline CDR1 reads SGHDT; CDR2 reads YYEEEE. The CDR3 protein is CASSPTPGGALLVHEQYF. The CDR3 DNA reads TGTGCCAGCAGCCCCACCCCTGGGGGCGCGTTGTTAGTCCACGAGCAGTACTTC.

The V and J genes are TRBV2 and TRBJ1-6, with a possible D match to TRBD1 (6 bases). The CDR3 spans 16 residues. The germline V gene has CDR1 SNHLY and CDR2 FYNNEI. Trimming shortened V by 0 bases and J by 10 bases, and 16 bases separated the two germline ends. The CDR3 coding sequence is TGTGCCAGCAGTGAAGCGCTTCAGGGGCTTTACTCACCCCTCCACTTT. It codes for CASSEALQGLYSPLHF.

This clone occurred once. V usage is TRBV6-2 or TRBV6-3 and J usage is TRBJ1-5; 7 bases align to TRBD1. With V trimmed by 4 bases and J by 4 bases, 1 base remained unmatched. Germline V CDR1 and CDR2: MNHEY, SVGEGT. CDR3 length: 13 amino acids. CDR3 residues: CASSWTGNQPQHF. As DNA, the CDR3 is TGTGCCAGCAGTTGGACAGGAAATCAGCCCCAGCATTTT.

A few counts support this clone. V usage is TRBV6-2 or TRBV6-3 and J usage is TRBJ1-2; the match to TRBD1 covers 8 bases. This CDR3 is 15 amino acids long. CDR1 is MNHEY and CDR2 is SVGEGT in the germline V gene. With V trimmed by 2 bases and J by 0 bases, 2 bases remained unmatched. In nucleotides, the CDR3 is TGTGCCAGCAGTTACGGACAGGGTACTAACTATGGCTACACCTTC. Translation gives CASSYGQGTNYGYTF.

This chain joins TRBV5-3 and TRBJ1-5; D ambiguous. TRBV5-3 is placed among ORFs of uncertain function. The CDR3 runs to 14 residues. Trimming removed 0 bases at V and 1 base at J, with 5 bases between. CDR3 nucleotides: TGTGCCAGAAGCTTGGGACACAGCAATCAGCCCCAGCATTTT. Translated, it gives CARSLGHSNQPQHF.

This chain's CDR3 is CASSGQSETQYF. The DNA for the CDR3 is TGTGCCAGCAGCGGACAGTCGGAGACCCAGTACTTC. This sequence joins TRBV6-5 and TRBJ2-5; perhaps TRBD1 as D (6 bases). This CDR3 contains 12 residues. Trimming stripped 6 bases from V and 5 bases from J, with 10 bases between. Germline assignment: CDR1 MNHEY and CDR2 SVGAGI.